This T cell receptor (beta chain) appears in the sequencing data of a study of beta chain features in type 1 diabetes (dated by TCRdb to 2017 to 2018). Study-wide context: Mean age, gender distribution, total cell number and subset yield were not different between patients and healthy donors. A total of roughly 100,000,000 sorted cells were examined across all samples, and the number of cells per subset was strongly correlated with RNA yield. Regulatory and stem cell-like memory subsets were isolated from only 8 patients and about eight healthy donors, whereas naive and central memory subsets came from all 28 donors. In the study, recently diagnosed type 1 diabetes patients and matched healthy donors were compared on the TCRB repertoires of their sorted circulating CD4+ T cell subsets.

All of the isolated RNA was reverse transcribed with the High Capacity cDNA Reverse Transcription Kit, so expressed TCRB transcripts were sequenced. Naive, central memory and regulatory T cell samples underwent deep immunoSEQ sequencing, averaging about 3.57 million total reads per sample. Sorted cells were lysed in RLT buffer, and RNA was extracted using DNase-treated RNeasy Micro or Mini kits according to cell number. To prevent cross-contamination, each cell subset was processed individually, whereas patient and healthy donor samples were processed jointly. TCRB sequences were amplified from cDNA with the immunoSEQ multiplex PCR, producing 87-bp fragments spanning the CDR3 region. Sequencing of the amplicons was performed on the Illumina HiSeq platform. The source study handled its data this way. PCR bias was computationally corrected using synthetic template baselines, reads within Hamming distance 2 were collapsed, and singletons that could not be merged were discarded. Reads were aligned against IMGT to assign V, D and J genes, CDR3 length and insertions or deletions at six rearrangement sites. Within each subset, clonotype counts were normalized to the number of sorted cells before true diversity and Gini coefficients were calculated with the tcR R package. The overlap coefficient, calculated on TCRB nucleotide sequences, was used to measure repertoire sharing. Out-of-frame TCRB sequences from naive cells were analyzed to stand in for the pre-selection repertoire. TCRdb holds this immuneACCESS table with in-frame rearrangements only. Some clones are missing; in checked studies, unresolved V genes explain under half, and the rest has no known cause. V and J calls plus clone size are reproduced from that table; the DNA served to infer D and trimming. The sample table records approximately 360,000 clones; around 12% of these occur just once. The biggest ten clones account for 0.01% of the sample.

The junction shows trimming of 2 bases on V and 3 bases on J, and the gene matches do not reach 6 bases of it. Spanning cysteine to phenylalanine, the CDR3 consists of 15 amino acids. Only CDR3 DNA remains: 45 bases, in frame from the first base. CDR1 and CDR2 were assigned from the germline V gene as MNHEY and SVGAGI. General study outcomes and caveats: Shorter templates might be favored by PCR, yet because patient and control samples were amplified and corrected together, any such skew would affect both groups equally. Naive, central memory and regulatory TCRB repertoires appeared to be more similar among patients than among healthy donors. Only small numbers of individuals were included in the HLA sub-analyses, which left unresolved whether HLA type had any influence on TCRB rearrangement. Patients with type 1 diabetes made fewer insertions and deleted more nucleotides at VDJ recombination sites, implying thymic rearrangement abnormalities. Because cDNA was sequenced instead of genomic DNA, highly expressing activated cells could be over-represented, though the groups showed no difference in activation or CD3 levels. A moderate but significant shortening of TCRB CDR3 length was observed in type 1 diabetes patients in all four CD4+ subsets.

To note about this clone: Its antigen remains undetermined. Base qualities were left out, and no much larger clone turns up one base away.

Each donor gave one peripheral blood draw, averaging approximately 0.11 L, which was collected into heparinised tubes. Using a panel that included CD45RO, CCR7, CD25, CD127, CD95 and CD27, naive, central memory, regulatory and stem cell-like memory CD4+ T cells were sorted on a BD FACSAria II. All sorted populations exceeded 95% purity. Right away, PBMCs were isolated by Lymphoprep density gradient centrifugation and were stained directly, with no culture step. So that batch effects would be minimized, each experiment stained and sorted samples in pairs, pairing one healthy donor with one patient. This sequence originates from a woman between 18 and 29 years old with type 1 diabetes. Input material: naive CD4+ T cells from blood. What this sample's cell subset or site label stands for: true naive CD4+ T cells. The receptor chain draws on TRBV6-5 and TRBJ2-7; TRBD1 matches 8 bases in the middle. Here the CDR3 is given as CASSYQLGQGYEQYF. Here is the DNA: TGTGCCAGCAGTTACCAGCTAGGACAGGGCTACGAGCAGTACTTC.